This T cell receptor beta chain was profiled in a study of T cell responses to AZD1222 COVID-19 vaccine. General observations from the study: Reportedly, nearly half of unique spike TCRs recognized epitopes outside B.1.351/B.1.1.7 mutations. Baseline seropositivity characterized only 5 to 7 AZD1222 recipients. Donor demographics were predominantly white British with a female majority; clonal diversity may be underestimated.

Trimming cost V 5 bases and J 2 bases, with 16 bases left between them. The CDR3 contains 15 residues. The germline gives CDR1 LNHDA, CDR2 SQIVND (reference sequence). Generated by immunoSEQ multiplex PCR, the TCRdb table keeps only in-frame clones and is missing some. Of 150,000 to 200,000 clones listed, over 80% are singletons. In this sample, this clone turned up once. The antigen remains undetermined. The specimen comprised peripheral blood, sampled on day 0 of AZD1222 vaccination. The rearrangement links TRBV19 to TRBJ2-7; D is tentatively TRBD1 or TRBD2 (5 bases each). This receptor was identified in an adult in good health. The CDR3 here is CASSLNRDGTYEQYF. The CDR3 region has the DNA TGTGCCAGTAGTCTCAACCGGGACGGTACCTACGAGCAGTACTTC.